Given below is one T cell receptor beta chain in context. In the original processing: Using reference gene primer amplification, nucleated cell counts were estimated. Sequencing was performed with immunoSEQ multiplex PCR; in TCRdb, only in-frame clones are kept and a portion is missing. V and J calls and clone size are as listed in that table; D and trimming were resolved from the DNA. Among some 270,000 clones listed, around nine tenths were seen once. The germline V and J ends were trimmed by 2 bases and 5 bases, with 7 bases remaining between them. Germline V gene sequence: CDR1 SGHTS, CDR2 YDEGEE. The CDR3 is 13 residues long. The sample originates from a study of blood T cell repertoires in COVID-19. The study recruited people aged roughly 18 to 100 years across roughly 25 US areas. Cohort 3 recovered donors had two negative PCRs, clearance, or symptom resolution.

The chain uses TRBV5-8 and TRBJ1-4; D gene unclear. This TCR derives from a woman aged 40-49 years who had recovered from COVID-19. The sequencing input was PBMCs or T cells enriched from blood (not recorded which). The CDR3, as DNA: TGTGCCAGCAGCTTTCTCGGGAATGAAAAACTGTTTTTT. It codes for CASSFLGNEKLFF.